Listed here are 8 T cell receptor beta chains from one sample, sequenced in a study of cytomegalovirus exposure and HLA in healthy donors. Primers: 60 Vbeta forward and 13 Jbeta reverse. Measured with immunoSEQ multiplex PCR; TCRdb has only the in-frame clones, and not every one. Of more than 130,000 clones listed, approximately 80% are singletons. The sample comprised PBMCs. The source is a man younger than 30 in good health and CMV-seronegative.

The chain is built from TRBV29-1 and TRBJ1-1; no firm D call. The germline V and J ends were trimmed by 0 bases and 5 bases, with 10 bases remaining between them. This CDR3 has 13 amino acids. CDR1 and CDR2 (germline): SQVTM, ANQGSEA. CDR3 in DNA: TGCAGCGTTGAAGATCTATCTGGTACTGAAGCTTTCTTT. The encoded protein is CSVEDLSGTEAFF.

This chain connects TRBV7-9 to TRBJ1-2; D ambiguous. V was trimmed by 6 bases and J by 8 bases, leaving 10 bases between them. CDR1 SEHNR and CDR2 FQNEAQ come from the germline V gene (reference sequence). The CDR3 runs to 11 residues. In nucleotides, the CDR3 is TGTGCCAGCAGAGCCGCCCTCGGCTACACCTTC. Protein sequence: CASRAALGYTF.

This clone has only a few counts. The gene calls are TRBV7-9 and TRBJ2-1; D is possibly TRBD1 (5 bases). CDR3 length equals 14 residues. Germline lookup yields CDR1 SEHNR and CDR2 FQNEAQ (reference sequence). Trimming left V 5 bases short and J 5 bases short, with 13 bases between. Written as DNA, the CDR3 is TGTGCCAGCAGCCAGGTGATAGGGGACAATGAGCAGTTCTTC. Translated, it gives CASSQVIGDNEQFF.

This chain connects TRBV27 to TRBJ2-2; 12 bases agree with TRBD2. The CDR3 loop spans 19 amino acids. CDR1 is MNHEY and CDR2 is SMNVEV in the germline V gene (reference sequence). With 6 bases clipped from V and 4 bases from J, the junction kept 15 bases outside the gene matches. The DNA of the CDR3 is TGTGCCAGCAGCCCGAGTCTAGCGGGAGGGCCTCTCGTCACCGGGGAGCTGTTTTTT. Its translation is CASSPSLAGGPLVTGELFF.

The V and J genes are TRBV6-4 and TRBJ2-3; TRBD2 matches at 8 bases. The V gene end was trimmed by 5 bases and the J gene end by 0 bases; junction bases not matched to a gene: 1. The CDR3 is 14 amino acids. Germline V gene lookup returns CDR1 MRHNA and CDR2 SNTAGT. The CDR3 bases are TGTGCCAGCAGTCCTAGCGGGAGCACAGATACGCAGTATTTT. Translated, it gives CASSPSGSTDTQYF.

The chain is built from TRBV5-1 and TRBJ2-2; TRBD1 matches 8 bases. The trim removed 4 bases at V and 2 bases at J, leaving 7 bases unmatched. The CDR3 has 16 amino acids. Germline V gives CDR1 SGHRS, CDR2 YFSETQ. The CDR3 bases are TGCGCCAGCAGCCCGGCAGGGACAGGAAACACCGGGGAGCTGTTTTTT. As protein: CASSPAGTGNTGELFF.

This clone was seen a handful of times. CDR3 in DNA: TGTGCCAGCAGTTTAGGGCGGGACTACGAGCAGTACTTC. Its protein product is CASSLGRDYEQYF. The gene calls are TRBV28 and TRBJ2-7, with D possibly TRBD2 on 6 matching bases. The ends were cut back, 2 bases at V and 3 bases at J, with 8 bases in the middle. The CDR3 extends over 13 amino acids. CDR1 and CDR2 (germline): MDHEN, SYDVKM.

The rearrangement links TRBV2 to TRBJ2-1; the D is unclear. CDR3 length: 12 residues. V was clipped by 5 bases and J by 9 bases, with 11 bases between them. Germline CDR1 SNHLY, CDR2 FYNNEI. CDR3 in amino acids: CASSYSPGEQFF. The DNA for the CDR3 is TGTGCCAGCAGTTACAGCCCCGGTGAGCAGTTCTTC.